These 10 T cell receptor beta chains were all obtained from the same sample, sequenced in a study of blood T cell repertoires in COVID-19. Profiled with immunoSEQ multiplex PCR; TCRdb holds only in-frame clones, not every one. This sample has about 54,000 clones, with around nine tenths found just once. The specimen was peripheral blood. The receptors were gathered from a man aged 50-60 years with active COVID-19.

This clone was detected only a few times. The rearrangement joins TRBV27 to TRBJ2-1; TRBD1 agrees at 8 bases. The CDR3 is 18 amino acids. Germline loops: CDR1 MNHEY, CDR2 SMNVEV (reference sequence). V was clipped by 1 base and J by 4 bases; unmatched bases: 12. The CDR3 here is CASSLYGTSGGAYNEQFF. DNA for the CDR3: TGTGCCAGCAGTTTATACGGAACCTCAGGGGGCGCGTACAATGAGCAGTTCTTC.

The chain links TRBV3-1 (or the pseudogene TRBV3-2) to TRBJ2-2; D uncertain. The CDR3 runs 15 residues. V shed 4 bases and J shed 5 bases, with 14 bases lying between them. The germline V gene has CDR1 LGHDT and CDR2 YNNKEL (reference sequence). The CDR3: CASSPRQEGTGELFF. The DNA for the CDR3 is TGTGCCAGCAGCCCCCGCCAGGAAGGTACCGGGGAGCTGTTTTTT.

The chain carries TRBV11-2 and TRBJ2-3; D is perhaps TRBD2 (7 bases). CDR3 length equals 16 residues. Trimming took off 8 bases at V and 2 bases at J, with 20 bases between the two ends. The germline V gene encodes CDR1 SGHAT and CDR2 FQNNGV. DNA for the CDR3: TGTGCCAGCGTCCCAAAGGGGGGGCAGGACACAGATACGCAGTATTTT. It translates to CASVPKGGQDTDTQYF.

This clone has just one count. V usage is TRBV19 and J usage is TRBJ2-7; D not resolved. Germline loops: CDR1 LNHDA, CDR2 SQIVND (reference sequence). The CDR3 totals 12 residues. Trimming pared 3 bases from V and 3 bases from J, leaving 6 bases between. For the CDR3, the DNA is TGTGCCAGTAGTATCTCGGGCTACGAGCAGTACTTC. It translates to CASSISGYEQYF.

This sequence joins TRBV7-6 and TRBJ2-7; 9 bases agree with TRBD1. Per the germline V gene, CDR1 is SGHVS and CDR2 is FNYEAQ. The CDR3 covers 14 residues. With 1 base clipped from V and 2 bases from J, the junction kept 0 bases outside the gene matches. Written as DNA, the CDR3 is TGTGCCAGCAGCTTAGGGACAGGGGCCTACGAGCAGTACTTC. It encodes CASSLGTGAYEQYF.

The chain couples TRBV27 to TRBJ1-5, with no clear D. Trimming removed 3 bases from V and 3 bases from J, with 6 bases in between. CDR3 size: 13 residues. CDR1 is MNHEY, CDR2 SMNVEV, per germline (reference sequence). CDR3 sequence reads: CASSLQANQPQHF. The CDR3 DNA reads as TGTGCCAGCAGTTTGCAGGCCAATCAGCCCCAGCATTTT.

The gene calls are TRBV21-1 and TRBJ1-2; TRBD1 was called by the table and not checked on the DNA. TRBV21-1 is recorded as a pseudogene. CDR3 size: 16 residues. The CDR3 nucleotides read TGTGCCAGCAGCCCATGCCAGATTGACCGACAGAATGGCTACACCTTC. This encodes CASSPCQIDRQNGYTF.

This clone was picked up one time. J is TRBJ1-4 and V is TRBV4-3, with 8 nucleotides matching TRBD1. Germline V gene lookup returns CDR1 LGHNA and CDR2 YSLEER. This CDR3 has 17 residues. V lost 4 bases to trimming and J lost 1 base; unmatched junction nucleotides: 8. CDR3 sequence: CASSLGQGAQTNEKLFF. The CDR3 bases are TGCGCCAGCAGCCTTGGCCAGGGGGCTCAAACTAATGAAAAACTGTTTTTT.

The chain recombines TRBV20-1 with TRBJ1-2; D remains unclear. V dropped 8 bases and J dropped 6 bases, with 13 bases sitting between them. This CDR3 is built from 11 residues. Germline assignment: CDR1 DFQATT and CDR2 SNEGSKA (reference sequence). CDR3 DNA sequence: TGCAGTCCTCAGCGGCCCGATGGCTACACCTTC. Translated: CSPQRPDGYTF.

The chain recombines TRBV7-2 with TRBJ2-7; 7 nucleotides line up with TRBD1. CDR1 and CDR2 (germline): SGHTA, FQGNSA. The V segment lost 5 bases and the J segment 4 bases; nucleotides outside the gene matches: 11. This CDR3 has 15 residues. This CDR3 reads CASSRAEGARYEQYF. The CDR3, as DNA: TGTGCCAGCAGCCGGGCCGAGGGGGCGCGTTACGAGCAGTACTTC.